This TCR beta chain was identified during a study of T cells in women clearing cervical HPV infection. As for the study in general: Controls gave blood once infection was undetectable; cases at lesion identification. Findings and caveats of the study: Each sample's T-cell count was unknown, possibly confounding richness. Controls had more TRBV6-7 (0.16%) than cases (roughly 0.11%).

The CDR3 spans 15 residues. Per the germline V gene, CDR1 is LNHDA and CDR2 is SQIVND (reference sequence). V lost 5 bases and J 4 bases, leaving 15 bases between the germline ends. Average input was roughly 1,200 ng genomic DNA for immunoSEQ TCR beta CDR3 amplification. Clones were read by immunoSEQ multiplex PCR, and TCRdb kept only the in-frame ones, dropping some. The repertoire table contains about 17,000 clones. With respect to this clone: Its antigen is unknown. The read halts 3 residues ahead of the CDR3 end, with the missing end drawn from the germline J gene.

This TCR came from a woman aged 18 to 75 with a cervical HPV16 infection that either progressed to CIN3+ or cleared (not recorded which). What was sequenced was blood buffy coat. The V call is TRBV19, the J call TRBJ1-5; perhaps TRBD1 as D (5 bases). The CDR3 protein is CASSVPQGWNQPQHF. CDR3 DNA (partial): TGTGCCAGTAGTGTTCCGCAGGGTTGGAATCAGCCC.